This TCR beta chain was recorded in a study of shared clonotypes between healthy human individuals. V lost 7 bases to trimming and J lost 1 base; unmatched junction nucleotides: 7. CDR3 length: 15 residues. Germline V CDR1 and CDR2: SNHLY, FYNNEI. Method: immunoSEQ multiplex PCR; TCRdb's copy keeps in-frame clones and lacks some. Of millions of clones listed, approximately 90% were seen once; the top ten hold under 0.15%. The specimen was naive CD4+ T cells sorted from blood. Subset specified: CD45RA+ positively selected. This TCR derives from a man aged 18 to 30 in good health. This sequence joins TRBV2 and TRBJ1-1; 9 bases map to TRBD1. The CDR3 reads CASTYLTGGNTEAFF. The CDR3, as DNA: TGTGCCAGCACCTACCTGACAGGGGGGAACACTGAAGCTTTCTTT.